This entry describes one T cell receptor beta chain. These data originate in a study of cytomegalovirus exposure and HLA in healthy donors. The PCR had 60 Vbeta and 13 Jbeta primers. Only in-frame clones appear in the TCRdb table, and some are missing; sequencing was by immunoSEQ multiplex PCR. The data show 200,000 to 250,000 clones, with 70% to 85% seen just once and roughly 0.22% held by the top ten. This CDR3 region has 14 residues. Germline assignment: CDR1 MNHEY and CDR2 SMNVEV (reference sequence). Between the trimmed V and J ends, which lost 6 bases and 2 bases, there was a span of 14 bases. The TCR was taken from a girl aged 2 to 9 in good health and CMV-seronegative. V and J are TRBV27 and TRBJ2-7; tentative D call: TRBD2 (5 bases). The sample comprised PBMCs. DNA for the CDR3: TGTGCCAGCAGGCCGCGGGTAATGCCCTACGAGCAGTACTTC. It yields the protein CASRPRVMPYEQYF.